One sample yielded the 10 T cell receptor beta chains listed below, sequenced in a study of OX40 agonist ivuxolimab in advanced cancers. The data were produced by immunoSEQ multiplex PCR, yet TCRdb's version contains in-frame clones alone and is incomplete. Of some 40,000 clones in the sample, around four fifths were seen once. The sequenced sample was CD4+ or CD8+ T cells sorted from blood, obtained in a trial of the OX40 agonist ivuxolimab. These receptors were obtained from an adult with an advanced solid tumor such as melanoma, head and neck, liver or kidney cancer.

This chain links TRBV4-1 with TRBJ2-1; 11 nucleotides align to TRBD2. The CDR3 totals 14 residues. Germline V CDR1 and CDR2: MGHRA, YSYEKL. The ends lost 6 bases at V and 7 bases at J; junction bases unmatched: 5. CDR3 protein: CASRRLAGMNEQFF. CDR3 coding DNA: TGCGCCAGCAGGAGACTAGCGGGAATGAATGAGCAGTTCTTC.

This clone was detected only a few times. V usage is TRBV4-2 and J usage is TRBJ1-2; no reliable D call. Germline V gives CDR1 LGHNA, CDR2 YNFKEQ. The CDR3 consists of 12 residues. The V gene lost 1 base and the J gene lost 4 bases, with 4 bases spanning the gap. CDR3 region: CASSQASYGYTF. CDR3 sequence (DNA): TGTGCCAGCAGCCAAGCTAGCTATGGCTACACCTTC.

The CDR3 sequence: CASSLVGGTYNEQFF. Here the CDR3 DNA reads TGTGCCAGCAGCTTGGTCGGCGGAACCTACAATGAGCAGTTCTTC. V is TRBV5-4 and J is TRBJ2-1; D is ambiguous. Deletions cut 0 bases from V and 2 bases from J, with 9 bases between. The CDR3 has 15 residues. The germline CDR1 and CDR2 sequences are SGHNT and YYREEE (reference sequence).

This clone was counted once. The J gene is TRBJ1-2, the V gene TRBV7-2, with TRBD1 identical over 8 bases. The CDR3 covers 14 residues. Unmatched junction bases numbered 2, after V lost 3 bases and J lost 2 bases. From germline, CDR1 is SGHTA and CDR2 FQGNSA. In nucleotides, the CDR3 is TGTGCCAGCAGCTTCGGACAGGGAAACTATGGCTACACCTTC. The encoded protein is CASSFGQGNYGYTF.

V and J are TRBV7-2 and TRBJ2-5, with D unresolved. V gave up 5 bases and J gave up 2 bases, with 15 bases separating them. This CDR3 has 15 residues. Per the germline V gene, CDR1 is SGHTA and CDR2 is FQGNSA. CDR3 bases: TGTGCCAGCAGCCCAACCCCGAGACTTCAAGAGACCCAGTACTTC. As protein: CASSPTPRLQETQYF.

The chain uses TRBV7-9 and TRBJ2-7; D is unclear. Trimming left V 4 bases short and J 7 bases short, with 14 bases between. This CDR3 region has 13 residues. Germline V gene lookup returns CDR1 SEHNR and CDR2 FQNEAQ (reference sequence). CDR3 sequence reads: CASSSNVLWEQYF. The CDR3, as DNA: TGTGCCAGCAGCTCAAACGTCCTGTGGGAGCAGTACTTC.

Concerning this clone itself: Other nucleotide sequences in the sample specify the same CDR3. The V call is TRBV15, the J call TRBJ1-2, with TRBD1 matching 7 bases. The CDR3 has 15 residues. Trimming cost V 0 bases and J 5 bases; bases outside gene matches: 6. The V gene's germline CDR1 is LNHNV and CDR2 YYDKDF (reference sequence). CDR3 amino acids: CATSRDRGQTYGYTF. The CDR3 nucleotides read TGTGCCACCAGCAGAGATAGGGGACAGACTTATGGCTACACCTTC. Full variable domain (remainder filled in from reference TRBV15 and TRBJ1-2): DAMVIQNPRYQVTQFGKPVTLSCSQTLNHNVMYWYQQKSSQAPKLLFHYYDKDFNNEADTPDNFQSRRPNTSFCFLDIRSPGLGDTAMYLCATSRDRGQTYGYTFGSGTRLTVV.

V gene TRBV6-1 combines with J gene TRBJ2-2, with D possibly TRBD1 on 6 matching bases. Germline V lookup: CDR1 MNHNS, CDR2 SASEGT. V lost 4 bases to trimming and J lost 8 bases, with 14 bases between them. The CDR3 spans 14 residues. The CDR3 coding sequence is TGTGCCAGCAGTGGAGTGGGGGCGCGAGGGGAGCTGTTTTTT. This sequence encodes CASSGVGARGELFF.

The chain has TRBV15 and TRBJ2-5; D remains unclear. The length of the CDR3 is 13 residues. The germline V gene has CDR1 LNHNV and CDR2 YYDKDF (reference sequence). The V end lost 0 bases, the J end lost 5 bases, and 7 bases lay between the germline ends. CDR3 region: CATSRDLSETQYF. The CDR3 DNA is TGTGCCACCAGCAGAGATCTTTCGGAGACCCAGTACTTC.

V usage is TRBV29-1 and J usage is TRBJ2-5, with a weak D call TRBD2 (6 bases). The germline V gene has CDR1 SQVTM and CDR2 ANQGSEA. With 6 bases removed from V and 5 bases from J, the gap between germline ends came to 13 bases. The CDR3 is made up of 12 amino acids. The chain's CDR3 is CSVAVGGETQYF. The CDR3, as DNA: TGCAGCGTCGCCGTGGGAGGCGAGACCCAGTACTTC.